This record concerns one TCR beta chain sequence. Its antigen is as yet unknown. The CDR3 has 15 residues. V lost 6 bases and J lost 4; bases outside the gene matches: 11. The V gene's germline CDR1 is MNHEY and CDR2 SVGAGI. Using immunoSEQ multiplex PCR, the repertoire was profiled, and TCRdb retains in-frame clones only, with some absent. The sample yields about 180,000 clones, around 90% seen once. This specimen belongs to a study of T cell responses to AZD1222 COVID-19 vaccine. Study-wide points: There were repertoire samples only from the period after the peak T cell response. Dominant CD4 TCR responses targeted spike regions 160-218 and 743-854. It should be noted that donors were predominantly white British and more often female, and clonal diversity was possibly underestimated.

Researchers grouped second doses given at about 4 or about 12 weeks into one pool. The receptor comes from an adult who received the AZD1222 COVID-19 vaccine. The genes are TRBV6-5 and TRBJ1-2; 7 bases are shared with TRBD1. Specimen: peripheral blood, collected 28 days after the second AZD1222 dose. The CDR3 loop reads CASSHTRQGSYGYTF. The CDR3 nucleotides read TGTGCCAGCAGCCACACCCGACAGGGTAGCTATGGCTACACCTTC.